This T cell receptor beta chain appears in the sequencing data of a study of T-cell memory formation after mild COVID-19. Broader study findings: Day 15 to 85 contractors were CD4/CD8 balanced; later expanders leaned CD4+. For contracting clones, CD4+ ones sat mainly in CM and EM, CD8+ in EMRA.

On this clonotype itself: Its specificity is not known.

Germline V gives CDR1 SEHNR, CDR2 FQNEAQ (reference sequence). The V end lost 5 bases, the J end lost 2 bases, and 15 bases lay between the germline ends. This CDR3 spans 15 amino acids. Constant-segment primers and 5'RACE yielded cDNA libraries for TCR alpha and TCR beta, each carrying sample barcodes and UMIs. MiXCR, run by TCRdb on the 5' RACE reads, gives a single entry per CDR3 protein. The table includes under 200,000 distinct CDR3 sequences, roughly 28% detected once. Input material: PBMCs or a T cell subset sorted from them (not recorded which). The TCR sequence derives from an adult woman who had mild COVID-19 (a few samples of this study predate the infection). Cell type and time point are not known. The V call is TRBV7-9, the J call TRBJ1-1; D not certain. As DNA, the CDR3 is TGTGCCAGCAGCCAGAAGTGGGATTTAAACACTGAAGCTTTCTTT. This sequence encodes CASSQKWDLNTEAFF.